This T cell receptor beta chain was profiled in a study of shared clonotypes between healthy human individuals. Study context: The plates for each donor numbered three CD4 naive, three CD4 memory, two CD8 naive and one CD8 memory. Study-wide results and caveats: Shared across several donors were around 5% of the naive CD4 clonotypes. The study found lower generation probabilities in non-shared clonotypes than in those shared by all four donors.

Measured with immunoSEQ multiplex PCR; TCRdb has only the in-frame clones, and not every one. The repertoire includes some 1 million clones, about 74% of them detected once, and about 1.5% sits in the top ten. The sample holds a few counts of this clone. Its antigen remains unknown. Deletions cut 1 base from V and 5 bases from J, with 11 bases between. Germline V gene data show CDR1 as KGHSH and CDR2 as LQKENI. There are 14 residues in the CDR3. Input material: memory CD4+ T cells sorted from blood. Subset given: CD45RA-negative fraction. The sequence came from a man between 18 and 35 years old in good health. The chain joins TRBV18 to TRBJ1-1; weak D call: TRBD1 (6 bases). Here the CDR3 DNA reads TGTGCCAGCTCACCACTTGTGAGGGGGACTGAAGCTTTCTTT. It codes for CASSPLVRGTEAFF.